The 16 T cell receptor beta chains reported below all come from one sample, sequenced in a study of OX40 agonist ivuxolimab in advanced cancers. Assay: immunoSEQ multiplex PCR; the TCRdb copy retains only in-frame clones and omits some. The table has approximately 76,000 clones, roughly 90% seen once. The source was CD4+ or CD8+ T cells sorted from blood, collected in a trial of the OX40 agonist ivuxolimab. The receptors were gathered from an adult with an advanced solid tumor such as melanoma, head and neck, liver or kidney cancer.

This chain links TRBV27 with TRBJ1-2; D might be TRBD1 (5 bases). The V gene lost 5 bases and the J gene lost 2 bases, with 21 bases spanning the gap. The germline gives CDR1 MNHEY, CDR2 SMNVEV (reference sequence). The CDR3 spans 17 residues. In DNA form, the CDR3 reads TGTGCCAGCAGTCCCCAGGGCGTTCCCTCAAAAAACTATGGCTACACCTTC. It is translated as CASSPQGVPSKNYGYTF.

The chain employs TRBV7-8 and TRBJ2-1, with D perhaps matching TRBD1 or TRBD2 (5 bases each). Trimming took off 6 bases at V and 0 bases at J, with 18 bases between the two ends. The CDR3 is 17 amino acids. Germline-derived CDR1 and CDR2 are SGHVS and FQNEAQ. The CDR3 coding sequence is TGTGCCAGCAGGATCACTCGGGGCCCTGACTCCTACAATGAGCAGTTCTTC. This gives the protein CASRITRGPDSYNEQFF.

CDR3 residues: CASSHPMDRVTGELFF. CDR3 in DNA: TGCGCCAGCAGCCACCCTATGGACAGGGTCACCGGGGAGCTGTTTTTT. V usage is TRBV4-1 and J usage is TRBJ2-2; 8 bases map to TRBD1. The germline CDR1 and CDR2 sequences are MGHRA and YSYEKL. Trimming removed 3 bases from V and 4 bases from J; junction bases left unmatched: 7. The CDR3 spans 16 residues.

This sequence joins TRBV5-1 and TRBJ2-7; D is unclear. Germline V gene sequence: CDR1 SGHRS, CDR2 YFSETQ. Trimming took 0 bases from V and 3 from J, leaving 13 bases between them. The CDR3 sequence is 15 residues long. CDR3 DNA sequence: TGCGCCAGCAGCTTGGTCCCCGGCAGCTACTACGAGCAGTACTTC. Translation: CASSLVPGSYYEQYF.

The chain couples TRBV27 to TRBJ2-1, with TRBD1 as a possible D gene (8 bases). V lost 3 bases to trimming and J lost 4 bases, with 19 bases between them. This CDR3 is 17 amino acids long. Looked up from germline, CDR1 is MNHEY and CDR2 is SMNVEV (reference sequence). The CDR3 bases are TGTGCCAGCAGTTTTGGGGGGGCAGGGGGCGCGTACAATGAGCAGTTCTTC. Protein product: CASSFGGAGGAYNEQFF.

V and J are TRBV5-1 and TRBJ2-5; a possible D gene is TRBD2 (6 bases). This CDR3 contains 14 residues. Trimming shortened V by 2 bases and J by 4 bases, and 12 bases separated the two germline ends. From germline, CDR1 is SGHRS and CDR2 YFSETQ. CDR3 sequence (DNA): TGCGCCAGCAGCTTAGGGAGGCTAATAGAGACCCAGTACTTC. It translates to CASSLGRLIETQYF.

The rearrangement joins TRBV18 to TRBJ2-2, with 9 bases fitting TRBD1. The germline V gene encodes CDR1 KGHSH and CDR2 LQKENI. Trimming at V came to 8 bases and at J to 7 bases, leaving 5 bases not matched to a gene. CDR3 length: 13 residues. CDR3 in amino acids: CASPGQGVGELFF. The CDR3 DNA follows: TGTGCCAGCCCGGGACAGGGAGTCGGGGAGCTGTTTTTT.

This chain joins TRBV19 and TRBJ1-5; weak D call: TRBD1 (6 bases). V dropped 2 bases and J dropped 4 bases, with 9 bases sitting between them. Germline V gene sequence: CDR1 LNHDA, CDR2 SQIVND (reference sequence). The CDR3 loop spans 14 amino acids. DNA for the CDR3: TGTGCCAGTAGTATACTAGGACAGAATCAGCCCCAGCATTTT. Translated, it gives CASSILGQNQPQHF.

The V gene is TRBV19, the J gene TRBJ2-2, with TRBD2 matching 7 bases. Germline V lookup: CDR1 LNHDA, CDR2 SQIVND (reference sequence). V shed 5 bases and J 8 bases; nucleotides not matched to a gene: 5. The CDR3 runs to 13 residues. The DNA of the CDR3 is TGTGCCAGTAGTCAAGGACTAGTAGGGGAGCTGTTTTTT. Protein sequence: CASSQGLVGELFF.

The chain is built from TRBV7-9 and TRBJ2-7; perhaps TRBD1 as D (6 bases). Germline values: CDR1 SEHNR, CDR2 FQNEAQ (reference sequence). The CDR3 runs 13 residues. V gave up 5 bases and J gave up 3 bases, with 11 bases separating them. The CDR3 is CASSPGRGYEQYF. In DNA form, the CDR3 reads TGTGCCAGCAGCCCAGGCAGGGGCTACGAGCAGTACTTC.

This chain uses TRBV19 with TRBJ2-6; TRBD1 matches 7 bases. V gave up 3 bases and J gave up 0 bases; unmatched junction bases: 14. Germline V gene lookup returns CDR1 LNHDA and CDR2 SQIVND (reference sequence). This CDR3 comprises 20 residues. This CDR3 is CASSMTEAGGFLSGANVLTF. The DNA for the CDR3 is TGTGCCAGTAGTATGACCGAGGCAGGGGGTTTCCTCTCTGGGGCCAACGTCCTGACTTTC.

J is TRBJ2-2 and V is TRBV13; D remains unclear. With 5 bases removed from V and 5 bases from J, the gap between germline ends came to 12 bases. CDR1 PRHDT and CDR2 FYEKMQ come from the germline V gene (reference sequence). The CDR3 is 14 residues long. The CDR3 DNA reads as TGTGCCAGCAGCCAACCTACCGGAACCGGGGAGCTGTTTTTT. Protein sequence: CASSQPTGTGELFF.

The chain couples TRBV19 to TRBJ1-6; no clear D. Germline V gene sequence: CDR1 LNHDA, CDR2 SQIVND (reference sequence). The length of the CDR3 is 16 residues. V shed 6 bases and J shed 0 bases, with 12 bases lying between them. The CDR3 bases are TGTGCCAGTAGCCCGGCGGTGAGCTCCTATAATTCACCCCTCCACTTT. Translation: CASSPAVSSYNSPLHF.

This chain connects TRBV7-6 to TRBJ2-6, with D possibly matching TRBD1 (6 bases). The germline CDR1 and CDR2 sequences are SGHVS and FNYEAQ. The CDR3 totals 17 residues. V lost 1 base and J lost 2, with 12 bases in between. Here the CDR3 reads CASSLDREGPGANVLTF. CDR3 nucleotides: TGTGCCAGCAGCTTAGACAGGGAAGGACCTGGGGCCAACGTCCTGACTTTC. Supplemented by reference TRBV7-6 and TRBJ2-6, the full variable domain reads GAGVSQSPRYKVTKRGQDVALRCDPISGHVSLYWYRQALGQGPEFLTYFNYEAQQDKSGLPNDRFSAERPEGSISTLTIQRTEQRDSAMYRCASSLDREGPGANVLTFGAGSRLTVL.

The rearrangement joins TRBV9 to TRBJ2-2, with D possibly being TRBD1 (6 bases). The V gene lost 1 base and the J gene lost 2 bases, with 18 bases spanning the gap. The germline V gene encodes CDR1 SGDLS and CDR2 YYNGEE. The CDR3 has 18 residues. In DNA, the CDR3 is TGTGCCAGCAGCGTAAATCGATGGACAGCCCATAACACCGGGGAGCTGTTTTTT. Protein: CASSVNRWTAHNTGELFF.

This clone was seen just once. The chain couples TRBV5-6 to TRBJ1-3; D perhaps matches TRBD1 (6 bases). Germline V gives CDR1 SGHDT, CDR2 YYEEEE. Trimming cost V 0 bases and J 2 bases, with 9 bases left between them. This CDR3 comprises 15 residues. The CDR3 loop reads CASSLVAGAGNTIYF. The CDR3 bases are TGTGCCAGCAGCTTGGTAGCAGGGGCTGGAAACACCATATATTTT.